This TCR beta chain is from a study of control samples from healthy donors and cancer patients. This CDR3 has 13 residues. Germline CDR1 SGHTA, CDR2 FQGNSA. With 5 bases removed from V and 3 bases from J, the gap between germline ends came to 8 bases. Clones were read by immunoSEQ multiplex PCR, and TCRdb kept only the in-frame ones, dropping some. The sample contains about 82,000 clones, around 94% of which appear only once. The chain couples TRBV7-2 to TRBJ1-3; D call uncertain. Sequenced input: blood. This receptor was identified in a woman between 18 and 30 years old in good health. CDR3 sequence (DNA): TGTGCCAGCAGCGTTAAATATGGAAACACCATATATTTT. Residues: CASSVKYGNTIYF.